This TCR beta chain was found in a study of Ad26.COV2.S vaccination and SARS-CoV-2 variants. Treatment meaning: approximately 18 received Ad26.COV2.S at low or high dose, single or two shots; 5 received placebo; per-sample allocation not given. The samples date from day 63 after the first vaccine or placebo injection. V gave up 0 bases and J gave up 0 bases, with 6 bases separating them. Germline assignment: CDR1 MNHEY and CDR2 SVGAGI. The CDR3 consists of 14 residues. Sequenced by immunoSEQ multiplex PCR; TCRdb stores in-frame clones only, minus some. Among approximately 400,000 clones listed, roughly 85% were seen once.

This TCR was recovered from a person between 18 and 65 years old who received the Ad26.COV2.S COVID-19 vaccine or a placebo. The V gene is TRBV6-5, the J gene TRBJ2-7; possible D gene TRBD1, 6 bases. The sample was peripheral blood, taken in a trial of Ad26.COV2.S vaccine versus placebo. The CDR3 nucleotides are TGTGCCAGCAGTTACTCCAGGGGCTCCTACGAGCAGTACTTC. This translates into CASSYSRGSYEQYF.